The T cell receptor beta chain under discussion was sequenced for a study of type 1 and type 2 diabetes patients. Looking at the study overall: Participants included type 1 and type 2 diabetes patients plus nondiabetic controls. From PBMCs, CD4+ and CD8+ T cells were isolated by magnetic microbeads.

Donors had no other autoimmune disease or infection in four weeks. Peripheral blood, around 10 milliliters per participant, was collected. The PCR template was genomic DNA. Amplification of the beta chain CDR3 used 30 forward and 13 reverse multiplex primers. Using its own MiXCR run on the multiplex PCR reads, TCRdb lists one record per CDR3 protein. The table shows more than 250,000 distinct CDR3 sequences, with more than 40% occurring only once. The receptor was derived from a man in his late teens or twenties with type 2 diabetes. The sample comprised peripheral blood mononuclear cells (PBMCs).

In DNA, the CDR3 is TGCAGTGCACGACAGGCCCTCTACGAGCAGTACTTC. Translating gives CSARQALYEQYF. The chain couples TRBV20-1 to TRBJ2-7; D possibly corresponds to TRBD1 (6 bases). CDR1 is DFQATT and CDR2 is SNEGSKA in the germline V gene (reference sequence). The CDR3 consists of 12 residues. V lost 6 bases to trimming and J lost 3 bases, with 12 bases between them.